A selection of T cell receptor beta chains follows, all from one sample in a study of blood T cell repertoires in COVID-19. Clones were sequenced by immunoSEQ multiplex PCR, and TCRdb holds only the in-frame ones, with some missing. The sample yields 100,000 to 120,000 clones, about 72% seen once. Input material: peripheral blood. The receptor source for this set is a woman aged 55 to 70 with acute or convalescent COVID-19. The CDR3 runs from the conserved cysteine through the conserved F or W. D genes are given only for firm matches. Where a row states a size, it is once, few, many or the class of an expanded clone; other rows omit it.

d_call,j_call,v_call,clone_size,cdr3_aa,cdr3_nt
-,TRBJ2-5,TRBV9,-,CASSVGRLGGREETQYF,TGTGCCAGCAGCGTAGGCCGACTGGGCGGGCGTGAAGAGACCCAGTACTTC
-,TRBJ2-4,TRBV6-6,-,CASCTDIAKNIQYF,TGTGCCAGCTGTACAGACATAGCCAAAAACATTCAGTACTTC
-,TRBJ2-1,TRBV11-2,few,CASSLTGWGEQFF,TGTGCCAGCAGCTTGACGGGGTGGGGAGAGCAGTTCTTC
TRBD2,TRBJ2-2,TRBV7-2,few,CASSRGLASGELFF,TGTGCCAGCAGCCGGGGACTAGCATCCGGGGAGCTGTTTTTT
-,TRBJ1-2,TRBV6-5,few,CASSRTVGAAGYTF,TGTGCCAGCAGCAGAACCGTAGGAGCGGCTGGCTACACCTTC
TRBD1,TRBJ1-4,TRBV28,-,CASRQGFEEKLFF,TGTGCCAGCAGACAGGGGTTTGAGGAAAAACTGTTTTTT
-,TRBJ1-6,TRBV5-1,few,CASSLGEGTRGNSPLHF,TGCGCCAGCAGCTTGGGGGAGGGAACGCGTGGAAATTCACCCCTCCACTTT
-,TRBJ1-5,TRBV18,-,CASSPKPSQPQHF,TGTGCCAGCTCACCAAAGCCAAGCCAGCCCCAGCATTTT
-,TRBJ1-4,TRBV6-5,-,CASTGTTNEKLFF,TGTGCCAGCACGGGGACAACTAATGAAAAACTGTTTTTT
TRBD1,TRBJ1-1,TRBV10-3,-,CAISRTGGDTEAFF,TGTGCCATCAGTCGCACAGGGGGGGACACTGAAGCTTTCTTT
-,TRBJ2-6,TRBV5-8,-,CASSLSRGPGANVLTF,TGTGCCAGCAGCTTGTCCAGGGGCCCTGGGGCCAACGTCCTGACTTTC
-,TRBJ2-3,TRBV11-2,-,CASSYGGNTDTQYF,TGTGCCAGCAGCTACGGAGGGAACACAGATACGCAGTATTTT
-,TRBJ2-7,TRBV5-5,few,CASSRNAGTMTYEQYF,TGTGCCAGCAGCCGAAATGCCGGGACAATGACCTACGAGCAGTACTTC
TRBD1,TRBJ2-7,TRBV7-9,once,CASSLVTGDDYEQYF,TGTGCCAGCAGCTTAGTTACAGGGGACGACTACGAGCAGTACTTC
TRBD1,TRBJ1-2,TRBV30,once,CAWERGRSYGYTF,TGTGCCTGGGAAAGGGGGCGCAGCTATGGCTACACCTTC
-,TRBJ1-3,TRBV6-6,few,CASSSPNRDIGNTIYF,TGTGCCAGCAGCTCCCCTAACCGGGACATAGGGAACACCATATATTTT
-,TRBJ1-6,TRBV6-5,few,CASSIRAYNSPLHF,TGTGCCAGCAGTATCAGGGCCTATAATTCACCCCTCCACTTT
-,TRBJ1-4,TRBV25-1,few,CASSVSRGRGEKLFF,TGTGCCAGCAGTGTATCCCGGGGGAGAGGCGAAAAACTGTTTTTT
-,TRBJ2-2,TRBV7-2,few,CASSLQGSTGELFF,TGTGCCAGCAGTCTACAGGGTTCCACCGGGGAGCTGTTTTTT
-,TRBJ1-5,TRBV3-1/TRBV3-2,-,CASSQDYGGHQPQHF,TGTGCCAGCAGCCAAGATTACGGGGGGCATCAGCCCCAGCATTTT
-,TRBJ1-1,TRBV12-3/TRBV12-4,-,CASSLEYRAAFF,TGTGCCAGCAGTTTAGAGTACCGTGCGGCTTTCTTT
-,TRBJ2-7,TRBV6-1,-,CASSDPVYEQYF,TGTGCCAGCAGTGATCCAGTCTACGAGCAGTACTTC
TRBD1,TRBJ1-2,TRBV27,-,CASSPGTDFWLAGGYTF,TGTGCCAGCAGTCCCGGGACAGACTTTTGGCTAGCTGGTGGCTACACCTTC
-,TRBJ1-4,TRBV6-5,-,CASRSDGGPYEKLFF,TGTGCCAGCAGGTCTGATGGTGGCCCCTATGAAAAACTGTTTTTT
TRBD1,TRBJ2-5,TRBV6-5,-,CASSRLTGPQETQYF,TGTGCCAGCAGCCGATTGACAGGGCCGCAAGAGACCCAGTACTTC
TRBD1,TRBJ1-2,TRBV18,-,CASSPFSGGQYGYTF,TGTGCCAGCTCACCGTTCTCAGGGGGGCAATATGGCTACACCTTC
-,TRBJ2-7,TRBV30,-,CAWSDSTKRGYEQYF,TGTGCCTGGAGCGACAGTACCAAAAGGGGCTACGAGCAGTACTTC
TRBD1,TRBJ2-2,TRBV6-4,-,CASSDSGPGGAWNTGELFF,TGTGCCAGCAGTGACTCGGGACCAGGGGGCGCGTGGAATACCGGGGAGCTGTTTTTT
-,TRBJ1-2,TRBV18,-,CASSPDADYYGYTF,TGTGCCAGCTCACCCGATGCAGATTACTATGGCTACACCTTC
-,TRBJ1-1,TRBV30,-,CAWSPRRFHEAFF,TGTGCCTGGAGTCCGCGCCGGTTTCATGAAGCTTTCTTT
TRBD1,TRBJ2-7,TRBV18,-,CASSPADREGLYF,TGTGCCAGCTCACCAGCGGACAGGGAAGGTCTGTACTTC
TRBD1,TRBJ1-2,TRBV5-1,-,CASSVPTGGGDGYTF,TGCGCCAGCAGCGTACCGACAGGGGGGGGTGATGGCTACACCTTC
TRBD1,TRBJ1-1,TRBV5-1,many,CASSLTGGTEAFF,TGCGCCAGCAGCCTGACAGGGGGCACTGAAGCTTTCTTT
TRBD1,TRBJ2-7,TRBV27,-,CASSRSGTGKEQYF,TGTGCCAGCTCTAGGTCCGGGACAGGGAAGGAGCAGTACTTC
TRBD1,TRBJ2-5,TRBV7-2,-,CASSPRTGVETQYF,TGTGCCAGCAGCCCCCGGACAGGGGTAGAGACCCAGTACTTC
-,TRBJ2-4,TRBV4-1,-,CASSSGSAKNIQYF,TGCGCCAGCAGCTCAGGTTCAGCCAAAAACATTCAGTACTTC
-,TRBJ2-7,TRBV12-3/TRBV12-4,-,CASSNNVYEQYF,TGTGCCAGCAGTAACAACGTCTACGAGCAGTACTTC
-,TRBJ1-1,TRBV7-2,-,CASSLRSEGSEAFF,TGTGCCAGCAGCCTACGCTCGGAGGGGTCTGAAGCTTTCTTT
TRBD1,TRBJ1-1,TRBV10-3,-,CAITATGAKTEAFF,TGTGCCATCACAGCGACAGGGGCTAAAACTGAAGCTTTCTTT
TRBD1,TRBJ2-7,TRBV6-5,-,CASQTTRQGPYEQYF,TGTGCCAGCCAAACGACCCGACAGGGACCCTACGAGCAGTACTTC
TRBD1,TRBJ1-6,TRBV7-8,-,CASRKGTGTYNSPLHF,TGTGCCAGCAGGAAGGGGACAGGAACCTATAATTCACCCCTCCACTTT
-,TRBJ1-5,TRBV10-3,-,CAISEAPTASNQPQHF,TGTGCCATCAGTGAAGCCCCGACAGCTAGCAATCAGCCCCAGCATTTT
TRBD2,TRBJ2-7,TRBV5-1,-,CASSGSGGLYYEQYF,TGCGCCAGCAGCGGGAGCGGGGGCCTCTACTACGAGCAGTACTTC
TRBD1,TRBJ2-3,TRBV4-2,-,CASSEGQGSTDTQYF,TGTGCCAGCAGCGAGGGACAGGGAAGCACAGATACGCAGTATTTT
-,TRBJ1-2,TRBV7-2,-,CASSLSAGSTDLYGYTF,TGTGCCAGCAGCTTAAGCGCAGGGTCAACCGACTTATATGGCTACACCTTC
-,TRBJ2-1,TRBV6-5,-,CASSLKSGNEQFF,TGTGCCAGCAGTCTTAAGTCGGGCAATGAGCAGTTCTTC
TRBD1,TRBJ1-5,TRBV18,once,CASSPTGFGQPQHF,TGTGCCAGCTCCCCGACAGGGTTCGGTCAGCCCCAGCATTTT
TRBD1,TRBJ2-7,TRBV5-1,-,CASSFDRTGGGEQYF,TGCGCCAGCAGCTTCGACCGGACAGGGGGCGGGGAGCAGTACTTC